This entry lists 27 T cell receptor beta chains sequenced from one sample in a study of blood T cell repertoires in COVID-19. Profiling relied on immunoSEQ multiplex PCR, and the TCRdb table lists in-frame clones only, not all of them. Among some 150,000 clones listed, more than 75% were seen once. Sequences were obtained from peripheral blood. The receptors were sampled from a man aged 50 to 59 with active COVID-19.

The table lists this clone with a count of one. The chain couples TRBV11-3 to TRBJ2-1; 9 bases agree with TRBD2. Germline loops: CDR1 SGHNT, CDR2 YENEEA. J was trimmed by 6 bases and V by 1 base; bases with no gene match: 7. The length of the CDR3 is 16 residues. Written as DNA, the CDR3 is TGTGCCAGCAGCTTAGGTCGGCGGGGGGGCTTCAATGAGCAGTTCTTC. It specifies CASSLGRRGGFNEQFF.

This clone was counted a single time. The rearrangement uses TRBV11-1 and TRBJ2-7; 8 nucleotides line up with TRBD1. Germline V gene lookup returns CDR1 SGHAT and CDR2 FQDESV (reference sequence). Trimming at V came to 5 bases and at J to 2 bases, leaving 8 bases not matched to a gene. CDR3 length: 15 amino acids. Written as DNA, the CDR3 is TGTGCCAGCAGCGTAGACAGGGGACGGACCTACGAGCAGTACTTC. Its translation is CASSVDRGRTYEQYF. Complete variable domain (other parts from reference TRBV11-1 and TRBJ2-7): EAEVAQSPRYKITEKSQAVAFWCDPISGHATLYWYRQILGQGPELLVQFQDESVVDDSQLPKDRFSAERLKGVDSTLKIQPAELGDSAMYLCASSVDRGRTYEQYFGPGTRLTVT.

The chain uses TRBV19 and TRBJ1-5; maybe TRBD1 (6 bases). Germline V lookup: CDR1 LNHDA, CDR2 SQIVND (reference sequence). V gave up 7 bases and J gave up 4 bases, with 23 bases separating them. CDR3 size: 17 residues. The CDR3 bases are TGTGCCAGTACCTCCCCCCCCGGGACGGACAGAAATCAGCCCCAGCATTTT. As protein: CASTSPPGTDRNQPQHF. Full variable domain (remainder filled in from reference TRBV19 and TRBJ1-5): DGGITQSPKYLFRKEGQNVTLSCEQNLNHDAMYWYRQDPGQGLRLIYYSQIVNDFQKGDIAEGYSVSREKKESFPLTVTSAQKNPTAFYLCASTSPPGTDRNQPQHFGDGTRLSIL.

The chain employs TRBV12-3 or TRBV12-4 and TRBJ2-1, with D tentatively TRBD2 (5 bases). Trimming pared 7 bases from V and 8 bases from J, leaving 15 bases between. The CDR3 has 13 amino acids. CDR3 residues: CASTSGGQYEQFF. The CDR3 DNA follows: TGTGCCAGCACCTCCGGAGGCCAGTATGAGCAGTTCTTC.

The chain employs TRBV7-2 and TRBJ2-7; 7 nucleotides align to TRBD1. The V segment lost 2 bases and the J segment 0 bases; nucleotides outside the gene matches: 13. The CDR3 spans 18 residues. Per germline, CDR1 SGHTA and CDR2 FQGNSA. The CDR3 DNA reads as TGTGCCAGCAGCTTACGGCCGACCTCGGCAGGGGGCTCCTACGAGCAGTACTTC. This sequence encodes CASSLRPTSAGGSYEQYF.

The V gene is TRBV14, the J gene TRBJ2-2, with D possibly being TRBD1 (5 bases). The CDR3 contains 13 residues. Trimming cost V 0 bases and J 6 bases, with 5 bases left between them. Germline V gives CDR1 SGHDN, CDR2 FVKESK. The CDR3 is CASSQDRAGELFF. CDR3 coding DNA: TGTGCCAGCAGCCAAGACAGGGCCGGGGAGCTGTTTTTT.

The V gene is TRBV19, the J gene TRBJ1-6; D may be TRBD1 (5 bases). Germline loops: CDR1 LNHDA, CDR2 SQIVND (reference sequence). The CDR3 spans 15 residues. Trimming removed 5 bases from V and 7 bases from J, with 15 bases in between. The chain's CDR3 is CASSQRTGLNSPLHF. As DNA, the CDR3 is TGTGCCAGTAGTCAACGTACAGGATTGAATTCACCCCTCCACTTT.

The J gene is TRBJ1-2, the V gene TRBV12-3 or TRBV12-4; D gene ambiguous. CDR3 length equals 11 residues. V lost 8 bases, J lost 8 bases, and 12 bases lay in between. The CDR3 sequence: CASRDRGGYTF. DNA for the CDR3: TGTGCCAGCCGTGACCGAGGGGGCTACACCTTC.

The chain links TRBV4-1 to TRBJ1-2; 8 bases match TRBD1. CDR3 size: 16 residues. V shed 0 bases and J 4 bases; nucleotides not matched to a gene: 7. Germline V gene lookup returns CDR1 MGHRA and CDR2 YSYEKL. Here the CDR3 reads CASSQDSRGRFYGYTF. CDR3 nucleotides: TGCGCCAGCAGCCAAGACAGCAGGGGGCGTTTCTATGGCTACACCTTC.

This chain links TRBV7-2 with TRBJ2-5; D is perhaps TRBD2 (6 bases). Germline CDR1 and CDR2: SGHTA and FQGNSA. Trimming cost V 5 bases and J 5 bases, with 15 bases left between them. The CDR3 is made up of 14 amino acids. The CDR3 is CASSPAGRGETQYF. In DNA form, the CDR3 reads TGTGCCAGCAGCCCAGCCGGACGGGGGGAGACCCAGTACTTC.

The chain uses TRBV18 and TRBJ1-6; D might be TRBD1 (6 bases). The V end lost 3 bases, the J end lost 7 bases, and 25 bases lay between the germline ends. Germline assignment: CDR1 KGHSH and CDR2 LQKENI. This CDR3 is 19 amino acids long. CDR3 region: CASSPYSRDTPQRNSPLHF. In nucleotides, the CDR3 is TGTGCCAGCTCACCCTACTCCCGGGACACACCCCAGCGGAATTCACCCCTCCACTTT. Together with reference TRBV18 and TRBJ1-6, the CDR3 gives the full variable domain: NAGVMQNPRHLVRRRGQEARLRCSPMKGHSHVYWYRQLPEEGLKFMVYLQKENIIDESGMPKERFSAEFPKEGPSILRIQQVVRGDSAAYFCASSPYSRDTPQRNSPLHFGNGTRLTVT.

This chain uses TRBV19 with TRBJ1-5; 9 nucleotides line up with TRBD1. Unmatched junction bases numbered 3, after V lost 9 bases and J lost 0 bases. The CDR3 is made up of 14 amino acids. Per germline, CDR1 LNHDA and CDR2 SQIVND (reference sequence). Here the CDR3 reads CASGTGFSNQPQHF. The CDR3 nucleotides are TGTGCCAGCGGGACAGGGTTTAGCAATCAGCCCCAGCATTTT.

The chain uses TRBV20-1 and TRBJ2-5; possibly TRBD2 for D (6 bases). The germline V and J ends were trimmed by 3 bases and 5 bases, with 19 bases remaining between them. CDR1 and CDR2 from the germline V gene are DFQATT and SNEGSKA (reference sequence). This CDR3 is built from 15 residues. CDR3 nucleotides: TGCAGTGCTAGTCCCGGGACTTCGTTACGGGAGACCCAGTACTTC. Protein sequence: CSASPGTSLRETQYF.

CDR3 loop: CASSEHRDSPLHF. CDR3 nucleotides: TGTGCCAGCAGTGAACATCGGGATTCACCCCTCCACTTT. This chain connects TRBV6-1 to TRBJ1-6, with no clear D. There are 13 residues in the CDR3. CDR1 MNHNS and CDR2 SASEGT come from the germline V gene. Trimming took 2 bases from V and 8 from J, leaving 7 bases between them.

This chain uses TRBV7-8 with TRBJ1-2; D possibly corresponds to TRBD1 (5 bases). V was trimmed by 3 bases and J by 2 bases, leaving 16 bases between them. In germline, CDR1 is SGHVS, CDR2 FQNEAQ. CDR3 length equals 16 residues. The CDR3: CASSFWAGKSNYGYTF. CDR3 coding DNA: TGTGCCAGCAGCTTTTGGGCAGGGAAGTCGAACTATGGCTACACCTTC.

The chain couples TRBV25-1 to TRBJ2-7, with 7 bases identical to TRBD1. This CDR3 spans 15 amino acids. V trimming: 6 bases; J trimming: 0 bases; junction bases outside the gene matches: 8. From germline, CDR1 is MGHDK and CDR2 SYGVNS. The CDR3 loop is CASSQTGILSYEQYF. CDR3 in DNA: TGTGCCAGCAGCCAGACAGGGATACTCTCCTACGAGCAGTACTTC.

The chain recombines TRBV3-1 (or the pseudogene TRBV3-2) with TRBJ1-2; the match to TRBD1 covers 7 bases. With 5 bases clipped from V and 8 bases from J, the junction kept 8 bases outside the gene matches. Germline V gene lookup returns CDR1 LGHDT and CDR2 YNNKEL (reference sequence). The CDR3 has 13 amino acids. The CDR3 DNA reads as TGTGCCAGCAGCTTCAGGGGGTCACAGGGCTACACCTTC. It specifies CASSFRGSQGYTF.

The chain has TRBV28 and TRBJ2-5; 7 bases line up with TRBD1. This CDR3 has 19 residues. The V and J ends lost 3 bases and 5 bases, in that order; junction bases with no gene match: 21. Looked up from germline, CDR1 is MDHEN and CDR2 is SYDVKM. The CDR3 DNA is TGTGCCAGCAGTTTCTTCTATCCCCTGTCCGACAGGGCAAGGGAGACCCAGTACTTC. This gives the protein CASSFFYPLSDRARETQYF.

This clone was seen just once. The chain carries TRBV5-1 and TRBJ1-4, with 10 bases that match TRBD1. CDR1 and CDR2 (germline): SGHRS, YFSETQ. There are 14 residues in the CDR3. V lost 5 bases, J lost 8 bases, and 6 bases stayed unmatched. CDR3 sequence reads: CASRKGQGKEKLFF. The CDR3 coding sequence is TGCGCCAGCAGGAAGGGACAGGGGAAGGAAAAACTGTTTTTT. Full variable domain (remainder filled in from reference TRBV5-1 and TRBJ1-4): KAGVTQTPRYLIKTRGQQVTLSCSPISGHRSVSWYQQTPGQGLQFLFEYFSETQRNKGNFPGRFSGRQFSNSRSEMNVSTLELGDSALYLCASRKGQGKEKLFFGSGTQLSVL.

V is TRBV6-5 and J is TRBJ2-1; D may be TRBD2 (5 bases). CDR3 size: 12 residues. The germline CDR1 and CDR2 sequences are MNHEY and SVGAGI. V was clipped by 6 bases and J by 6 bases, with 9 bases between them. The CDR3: CASSGRANEQFF. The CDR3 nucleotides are TGTGCCAGCAGCGGGCGGGCCAATGAGCAGTTCTTC.

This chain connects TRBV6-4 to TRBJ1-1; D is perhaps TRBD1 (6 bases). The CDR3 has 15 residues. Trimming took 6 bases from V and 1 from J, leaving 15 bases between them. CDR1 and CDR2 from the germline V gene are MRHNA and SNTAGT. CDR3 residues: CASRSQGQGNTEAFF. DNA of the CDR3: TGTGCCAGCAGATCCCAGGGGCAGGGGAACACTGAAGCTTTCTTT.

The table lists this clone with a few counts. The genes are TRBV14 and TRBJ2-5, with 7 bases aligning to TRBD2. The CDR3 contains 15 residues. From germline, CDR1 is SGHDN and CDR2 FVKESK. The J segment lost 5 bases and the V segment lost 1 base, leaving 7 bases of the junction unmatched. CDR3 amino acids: CASSQGDYPGETQYF. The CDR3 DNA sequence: TGTGCCAGCAGCCAAGGGGACTACCCCGGGGAGACCCAGTACTTC.

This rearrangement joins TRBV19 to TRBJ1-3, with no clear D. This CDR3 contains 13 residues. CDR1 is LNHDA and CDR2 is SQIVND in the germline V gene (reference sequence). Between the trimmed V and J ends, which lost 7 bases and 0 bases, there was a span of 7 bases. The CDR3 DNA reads TGTGCCAGTACCTTAGTCTCTGGAAACACCATATATTTT. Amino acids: CASTLVSGNTIYF.

The CDR3 loop is CASTSYGETQYF. In nucleotides, the CDR3 is TGTGCCAGCACTTCGTACGGGGAGACCCAGTACTTC. The chain combines TRBV7-9 with TRBJ2-5; D uncertain. This CDR3 spans 12 amino acids. V was trimmed by 7 bases and J by 5 bases, leaving 11 bases between them. The V gene's germline CDR1 is SEHNR and CDR2 FQNEAQ (reference sequence).

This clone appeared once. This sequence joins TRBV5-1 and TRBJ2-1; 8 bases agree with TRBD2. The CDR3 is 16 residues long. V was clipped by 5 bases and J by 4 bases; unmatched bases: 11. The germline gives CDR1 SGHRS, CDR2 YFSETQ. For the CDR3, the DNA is TGCGCCAGCAGTCCCCAGGCGGGGGGTTTATACAATGAGCAGTTCTTC. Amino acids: CASSPQAGGLYNEQFF. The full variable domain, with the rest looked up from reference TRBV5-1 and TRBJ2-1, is KAGVTQTPRYLIKTRGQQVTLSCSPISGHRSVSWYQQTPGQGLQFLFEYFSETQRNKGNFPGRFSGRQFSNSRSEMNVSTLELGDSALYLCASSPQAGGLYNEQFFGPGTRLTVL.

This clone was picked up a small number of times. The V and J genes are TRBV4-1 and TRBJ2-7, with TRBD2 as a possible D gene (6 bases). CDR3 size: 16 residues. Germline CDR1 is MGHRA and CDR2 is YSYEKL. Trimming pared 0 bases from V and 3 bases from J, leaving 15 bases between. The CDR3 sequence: CASSQDRAGGRYEQYF. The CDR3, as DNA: TGCGCCAGCAGCCAAGACCGAGCCGGGGGTCGCTACGAGCAGTACTTC.

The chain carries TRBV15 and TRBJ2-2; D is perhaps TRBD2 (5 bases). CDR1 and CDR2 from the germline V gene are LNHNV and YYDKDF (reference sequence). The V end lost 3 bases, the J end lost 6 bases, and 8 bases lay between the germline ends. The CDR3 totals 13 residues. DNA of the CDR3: TGTGCCACCAGCAGGCCCGGGGCCGGGGAGCTGTTTTTT. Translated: CATSRPGAGELFF.